A few counts support the clone carrying this T cell receptor (beta chain). Antigen unknown. The record originates from a study of T cells after yellow fever vaccination. Overall study results and limits: CD4 and CD8 compartments shared a small share of clonotypes.

Per the germline V gene, CDR1 is MDHEN and CDR2 is SYDVKM. The V end was cut by 7 bases, the J end by 4 bases, with 20 bases between. The CDR3 extends over 16 amino acids. TCRdb independently ran MiXCR on the 5' RACE reads; one entry per CDR3 protein. The table has under 600,000 distinct CDR3 sequences, roughly 22% seen once. V usage is TRBV28 and J usage is TRBJ1-5, with D perhaps matching TRBD1 (5 bases). Source: PBMCs, taken 21 days after the first yellow fever vaccination. This receptor was obtained from a man aged 18 to 35 who received the YFV17D yellow fever vaccine. The CDR3 protein is CASIQARGRWNQPQHF. The CDR3 nucleotides read TGTGCCAGCATTCAGGCGAGGGGACGTTGGAATCAGCCCCAGCATTTT.